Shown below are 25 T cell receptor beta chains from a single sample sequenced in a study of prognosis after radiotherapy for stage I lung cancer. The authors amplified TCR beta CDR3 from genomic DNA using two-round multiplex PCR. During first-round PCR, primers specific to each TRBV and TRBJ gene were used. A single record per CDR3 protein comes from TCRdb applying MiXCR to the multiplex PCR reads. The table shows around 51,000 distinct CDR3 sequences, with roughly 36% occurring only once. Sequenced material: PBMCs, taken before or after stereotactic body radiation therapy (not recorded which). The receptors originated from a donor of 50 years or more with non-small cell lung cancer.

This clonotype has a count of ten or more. The DNA of the CDR3 is TGTGCCAGCAGCGTTGGACTAGCGGTAGAATACGAGCAGTACTTC. Translation gives CASSVGLAVEYEQYF. The J gene is TRBJ2-7, the V gene TRBV7-2, with 10 nucleotides matching TRBD2. J gave up 4 bases and V 5 bases, and 8 bases lay outside the gene matches. Germline V gives CDR1 SGHTA, CDR2 FQGNSA. The CDR3 consists of 15 residues.

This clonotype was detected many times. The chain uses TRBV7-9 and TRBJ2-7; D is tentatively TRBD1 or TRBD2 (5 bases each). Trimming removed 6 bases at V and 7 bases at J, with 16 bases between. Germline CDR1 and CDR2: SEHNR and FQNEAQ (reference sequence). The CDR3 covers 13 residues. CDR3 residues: CASRIIRDGEQYF. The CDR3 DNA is TGTGCCAGCAGGATTATACGGGACGGAGAGCAGTACTTC. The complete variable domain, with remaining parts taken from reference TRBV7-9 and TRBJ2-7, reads DTGVSQNPRHKITKRGQNVTFRCDPISEHNRLYWYRQTLGQGPEFLTYFQNEAQLEKSRLLSDRFSAERPKGSFSTLEIQRTEQGDSAMYLCASRIIRDGEQYFGPGTRLTVT.

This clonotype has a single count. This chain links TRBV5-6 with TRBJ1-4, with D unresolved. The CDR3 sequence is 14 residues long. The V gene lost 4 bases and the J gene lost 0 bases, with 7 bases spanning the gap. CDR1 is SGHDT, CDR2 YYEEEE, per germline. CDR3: CASSLHTTNEKLFF. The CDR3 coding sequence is TGTGCCAGCAGCCTACACACAACTAATGAAAAACTGTTTTTT.

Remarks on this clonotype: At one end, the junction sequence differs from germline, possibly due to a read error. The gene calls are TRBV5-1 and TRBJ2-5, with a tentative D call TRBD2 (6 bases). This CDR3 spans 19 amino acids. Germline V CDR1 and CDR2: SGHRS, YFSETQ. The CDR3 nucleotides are TGCGCCAGCAGCCCAAAAAGGGGCCCTGCGGGGCCTCCACAAGAGACCCATTACTTC. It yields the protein CASSPKRGPAGPPQETHYF.

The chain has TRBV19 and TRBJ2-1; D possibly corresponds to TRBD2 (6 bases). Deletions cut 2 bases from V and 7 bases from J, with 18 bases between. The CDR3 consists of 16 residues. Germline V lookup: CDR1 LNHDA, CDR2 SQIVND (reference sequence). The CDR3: CASSIIWVTGGNEQFF. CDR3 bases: TGTGCCAGTAGTATAATCTGGGTGACTGGAGGGAATGAGCAGTTCTTC.

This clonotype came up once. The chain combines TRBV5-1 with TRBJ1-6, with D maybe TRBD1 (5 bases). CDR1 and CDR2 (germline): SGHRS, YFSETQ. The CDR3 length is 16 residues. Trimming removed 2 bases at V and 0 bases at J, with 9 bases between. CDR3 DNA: TGCGCCAGCAGCTTCCGGGGGAGCTCCTATAATTCACCCCTCCACTTT. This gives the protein CASSFRGSSYNSPLHF.

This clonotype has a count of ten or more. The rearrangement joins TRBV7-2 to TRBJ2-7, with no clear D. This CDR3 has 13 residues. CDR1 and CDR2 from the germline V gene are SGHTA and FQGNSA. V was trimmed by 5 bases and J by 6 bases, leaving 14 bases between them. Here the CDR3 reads CASSPPGGREQYF. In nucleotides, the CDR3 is TGTGCCAGCAGCCCCCCCGGCGGACGCGAGCAGTACTTC.

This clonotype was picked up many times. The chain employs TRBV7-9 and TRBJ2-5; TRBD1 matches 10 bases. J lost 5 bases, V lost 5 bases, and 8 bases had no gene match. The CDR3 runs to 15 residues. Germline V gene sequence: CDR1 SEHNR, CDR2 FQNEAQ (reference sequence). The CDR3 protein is CASSTWTGGDETQYF. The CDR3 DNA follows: TGTGCCAGCAGCACCTGGACAGGGGGGGACGAGACCCAGTACTTC.

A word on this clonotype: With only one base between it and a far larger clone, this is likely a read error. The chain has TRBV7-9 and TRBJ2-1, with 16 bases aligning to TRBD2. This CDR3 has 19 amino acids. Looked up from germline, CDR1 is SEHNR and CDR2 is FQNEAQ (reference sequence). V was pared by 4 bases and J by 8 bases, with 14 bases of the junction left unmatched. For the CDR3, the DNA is TGTGCCAGCAGCTCCCCCAACGGGACTAGCGGGGGGGCCTCGGATGAGCAGTTCTTC. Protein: CASSSPNGTSGGASDEQFF.

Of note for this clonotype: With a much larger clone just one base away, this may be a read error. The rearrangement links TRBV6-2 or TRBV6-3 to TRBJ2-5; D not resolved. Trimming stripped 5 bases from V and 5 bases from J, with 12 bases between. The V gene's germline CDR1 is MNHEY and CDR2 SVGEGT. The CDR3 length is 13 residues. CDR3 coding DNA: TGTGCCAGCAGTGGACGAGACGGGGAGACCCAGTACTTC. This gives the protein CASSGRDGETQYF.

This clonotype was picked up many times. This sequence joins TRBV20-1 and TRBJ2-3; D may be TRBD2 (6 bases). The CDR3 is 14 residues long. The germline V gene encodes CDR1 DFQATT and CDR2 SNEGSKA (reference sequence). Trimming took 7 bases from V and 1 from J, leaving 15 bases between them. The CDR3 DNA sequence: TGCAGTGTTGGAAGGTCGGGGGGCACAGATACGCAGTATTTT. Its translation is CSVGRSGGTDTQYF.

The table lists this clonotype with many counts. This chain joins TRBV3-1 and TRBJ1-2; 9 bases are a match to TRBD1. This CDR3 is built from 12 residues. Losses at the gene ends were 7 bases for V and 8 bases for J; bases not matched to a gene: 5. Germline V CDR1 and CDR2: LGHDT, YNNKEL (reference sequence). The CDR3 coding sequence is TGTGCCAGCACCGGGGACAGGGAAGGCTACACCTTC. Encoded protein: CASTGDREGYTF.

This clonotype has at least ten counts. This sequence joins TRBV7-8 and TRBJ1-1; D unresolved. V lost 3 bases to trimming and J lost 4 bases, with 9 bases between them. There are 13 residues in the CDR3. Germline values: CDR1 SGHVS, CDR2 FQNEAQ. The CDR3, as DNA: TGTGCCAGCAGCTTGGAAAGGTCCACTGAAGCTTTCTTT. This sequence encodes CASSLERSTEAFF.

The CDR3 nucleotides read TGTGCCAGCAGGGAGAGGGGTGCGGGTGGCTACACCTTC. It yields the protein CASRERGAGGYTF. The chain has TRBV2 and TRBJ1-2; D might be TRBD1 (5 bases). The CDR3 is made up of 13 amino acids. Trimming pared 6 bases from V and 7 bases from J, leaving 15 bases between. Germline V gives CDR1 SNHLY, CDR2 FYNNEI.

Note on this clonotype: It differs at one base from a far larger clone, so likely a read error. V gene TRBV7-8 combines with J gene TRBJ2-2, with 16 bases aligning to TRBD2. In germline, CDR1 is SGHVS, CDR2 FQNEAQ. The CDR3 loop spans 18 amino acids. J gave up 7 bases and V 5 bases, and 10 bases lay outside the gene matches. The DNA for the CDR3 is TGTGCCAGCAGCCCCGGGACTAGCGGGAGGGCGACGGACGGGGAGCTGTTTTTT. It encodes CASSPGTSGRATDGELFF.

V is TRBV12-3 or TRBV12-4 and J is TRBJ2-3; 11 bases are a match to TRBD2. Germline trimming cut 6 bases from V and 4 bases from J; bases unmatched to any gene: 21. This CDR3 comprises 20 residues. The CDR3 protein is CASSPTLGTSGGWDADTQYF. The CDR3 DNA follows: TGTGCCAGCAGCCCTACCCTTGGGACTAGCGGAGGTTGGGACGCAGATACGCAGTATTTT.

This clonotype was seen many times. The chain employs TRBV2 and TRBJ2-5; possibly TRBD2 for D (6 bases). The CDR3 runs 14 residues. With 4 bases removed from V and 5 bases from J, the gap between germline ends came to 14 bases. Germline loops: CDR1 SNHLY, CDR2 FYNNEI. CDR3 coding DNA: TGTGCCAGCAGTGTCATGACTAGTCGGGAGACCCAGTACTTC. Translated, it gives CASSVMTSRETQYF.

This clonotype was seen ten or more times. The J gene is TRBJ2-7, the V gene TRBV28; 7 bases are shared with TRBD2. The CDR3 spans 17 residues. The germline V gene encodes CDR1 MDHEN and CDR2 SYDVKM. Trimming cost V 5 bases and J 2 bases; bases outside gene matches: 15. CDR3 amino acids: CASSGWRRLAYAYEQYF. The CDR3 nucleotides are TGTGCCAGCAGTGGTTGGCGGAGACTAGCTTATGCCTACGAGCAGTACTTC.

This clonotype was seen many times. DNA of the CDR3: TGTGCCAGCAGCTTGGGGGGGGGAGAGACCCAGTACTTC. Translating gives CASSLGGGETQYF. The V call is TRBV5-6, the J call TRBJ2-5; TRBD2 agrees at 7 bases. The length of the CDR3 is 13 residues. J lost 4 bases, V lost 0 bases, and 0 bases had no gene match. Germline CDR1 and CDR2: SGHDT and YYEEEE.

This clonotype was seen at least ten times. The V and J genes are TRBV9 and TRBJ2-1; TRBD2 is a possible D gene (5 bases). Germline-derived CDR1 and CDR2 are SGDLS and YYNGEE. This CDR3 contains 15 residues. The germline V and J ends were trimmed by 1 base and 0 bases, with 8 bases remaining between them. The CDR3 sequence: CASSVTGNSYNEQFF. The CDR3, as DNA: TGTGCCAGCAGCGTAACGGGGAACTCCTACAATGAGCAGTTCTTC.

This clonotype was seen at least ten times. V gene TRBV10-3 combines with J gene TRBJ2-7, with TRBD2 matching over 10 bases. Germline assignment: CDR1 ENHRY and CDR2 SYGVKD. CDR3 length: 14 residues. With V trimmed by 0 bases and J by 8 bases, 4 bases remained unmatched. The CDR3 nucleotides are TGTGCCATCAGTGAGTCAACTAGCGGGAAACAGCAGTACTTC. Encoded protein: CAISESTSGKQQYF.

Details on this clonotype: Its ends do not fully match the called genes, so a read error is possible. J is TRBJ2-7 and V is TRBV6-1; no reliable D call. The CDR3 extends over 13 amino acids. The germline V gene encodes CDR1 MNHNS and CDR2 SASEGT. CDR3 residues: CSSLSYQMGEQYF. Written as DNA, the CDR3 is TGTTCCAGCCTTTCCTACCAAATGGGCGAGCAGTACTTC.

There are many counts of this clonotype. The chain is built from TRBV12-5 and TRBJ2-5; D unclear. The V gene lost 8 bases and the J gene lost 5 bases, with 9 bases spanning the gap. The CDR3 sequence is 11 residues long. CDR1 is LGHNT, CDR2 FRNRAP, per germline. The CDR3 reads CASLLAETQYF. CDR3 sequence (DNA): TGTGCTAGTCTACTTGCTGAGACCCAGTACTTC. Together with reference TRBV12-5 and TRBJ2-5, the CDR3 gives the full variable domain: DARVTQTPRHKVTEMGQEVTMRCQPILGHNTVFWYRQTMMQGLELLAYFRNRAPLDDSGMPKDRFSAEMPDATLATLKIQPSEPRDSAVYFCASLLAETQYFGPGTRLLVL.

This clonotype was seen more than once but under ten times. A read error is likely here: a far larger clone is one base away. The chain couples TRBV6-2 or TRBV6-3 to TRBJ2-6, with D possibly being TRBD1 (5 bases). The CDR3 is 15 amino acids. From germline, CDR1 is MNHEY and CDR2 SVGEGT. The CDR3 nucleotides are TGTGCCAGCAGTTACCCCAGGGCTGGGTCCAACGTCCTGACTTTC. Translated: CASSYPRAGSNVLTF.

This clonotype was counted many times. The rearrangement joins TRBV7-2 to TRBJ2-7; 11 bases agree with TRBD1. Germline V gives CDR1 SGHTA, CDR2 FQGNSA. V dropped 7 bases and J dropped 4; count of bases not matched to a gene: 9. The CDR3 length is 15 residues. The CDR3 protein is CASTLRTGGGYEQYF. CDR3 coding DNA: TGTGCCAGCACCCTCAGGACAGGGGGCGGTTACGAGCAGTACTTC.